The TCR beta chain described here comes from a study of T cells expressing NK-cell markers (TCRdb year 2020). For the wider study: In sorted CD3+CD56+NKG2C+, CD3+CD56+NKG2C- and CD3+CD56-NKG2C+ T-cell subsets from about 8 donors, TCR beta-chain repertoires were profiled. Among the eight sequenced donors, only one was HCMV-seronegative, while the other seven were HCMV-seropositive. The study sequenced eight donors, all healthy volunteers chosen at random: three men and five women. Sequencing of the libraries produced 2 x 150 bp reads on Illumina HiSeq 2000/2500, MiSeq or NextSeq. Overall study results and their limits: Whether the expanded NKG2C-expressing T cell clones were specific for HCMV antigens remained unclear. In roughly six donors, the dominant CD3+CD56+NKG2C+ clonotypes ranked among the top 10 CD8+ clonotypes, making up 1.0-7.0% of CD8+ T cells. Those dominant clonotypes were again the most abundant among CD3+CD56-NKG2C+ cells in a few donors, at about 28.3-65%.

Turning to this clonotype: Its antigen is not yet known.

CDR1 and CDR2, per the germline V gene, are SGHVS and FNYEAQ. From the cysteine through the phenylalanine, the CDR3 covers 12 amino acids. No DNA is given. These reads were obtained on an Illumina HiSeq 2000. TCR beta cDNA libraries were made by 5'RACE template switching that added a universal primer site and unique molecular identifiers. Synthesis of cDNA was primed from the TCR beta constant segment and was followed by two consecutive PCR amplification steps. In the paper's pipeline: Reads were demultiplexed and grouped by UMI with MIGEC, and clonotypes were assembled and quantified with MiTCR. To exclude erroneous sequences, any TCR cDNA sequence not supported by at least two reads was discarded. Downstream repertoire analysis used the tcR package, and clonotypes were matched across fractions by CDR3 nucleotide sequence plus V segment. Antigen specificity was annotated against VDJdb with VDJmatch, allowing one amino acid substitution in CDR3. TCRdb reprocessed the public reads and reports one entry per CDR3 protein sequence, without DNA. The V and J calls come from TCRdb's annotation, not from the publication. The sample has 150,000 or so distinct CDR3 sequences on record. Jointly, the top ten make up less than 40% of the sample.

A commercial ELISA kit detecting HCMV-specific IgG in serum was used to determine HCMV serostatus. Peripheral blood mononuclear cells were isolated from blood by Ficoll density gradient centrifugation. The chain uses TRBV7-6 and TRBJ1-1. Input material: blood T cells: a sorted CD56 or NKG2C T cell subset, CD4+ or CD8+ T cells, or bulk PBMC T cells (not recorded which). The TCR was taken from a woman between 45 and 65 years old in good health. Donor details come from another sample of the same person, matched by shared clones. The CDR3 corresponds to CASKGGGSEAFF.